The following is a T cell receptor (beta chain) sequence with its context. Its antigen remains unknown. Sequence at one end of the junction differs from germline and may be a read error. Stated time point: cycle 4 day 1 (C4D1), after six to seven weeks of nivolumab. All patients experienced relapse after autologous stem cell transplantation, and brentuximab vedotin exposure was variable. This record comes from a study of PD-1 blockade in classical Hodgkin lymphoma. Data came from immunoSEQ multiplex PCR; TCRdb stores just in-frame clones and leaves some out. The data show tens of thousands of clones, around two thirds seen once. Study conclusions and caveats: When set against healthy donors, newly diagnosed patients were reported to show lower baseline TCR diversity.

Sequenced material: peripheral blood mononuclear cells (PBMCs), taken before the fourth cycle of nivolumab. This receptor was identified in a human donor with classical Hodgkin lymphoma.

The DNA for the CDR3 is TGTGCTAGCAGCTTAGACAACTACAATGAGCAGTTCTTC. The encoded protein is CASSLDNYNEQFF. The chain uses TRBV7-7 and TRBJ2-1; D is undetermined. The length of the CDR3 is 13 residues. Germline lookup yields CDR1 SSHAT and CDR2 FNYEAQ (reference sequence).